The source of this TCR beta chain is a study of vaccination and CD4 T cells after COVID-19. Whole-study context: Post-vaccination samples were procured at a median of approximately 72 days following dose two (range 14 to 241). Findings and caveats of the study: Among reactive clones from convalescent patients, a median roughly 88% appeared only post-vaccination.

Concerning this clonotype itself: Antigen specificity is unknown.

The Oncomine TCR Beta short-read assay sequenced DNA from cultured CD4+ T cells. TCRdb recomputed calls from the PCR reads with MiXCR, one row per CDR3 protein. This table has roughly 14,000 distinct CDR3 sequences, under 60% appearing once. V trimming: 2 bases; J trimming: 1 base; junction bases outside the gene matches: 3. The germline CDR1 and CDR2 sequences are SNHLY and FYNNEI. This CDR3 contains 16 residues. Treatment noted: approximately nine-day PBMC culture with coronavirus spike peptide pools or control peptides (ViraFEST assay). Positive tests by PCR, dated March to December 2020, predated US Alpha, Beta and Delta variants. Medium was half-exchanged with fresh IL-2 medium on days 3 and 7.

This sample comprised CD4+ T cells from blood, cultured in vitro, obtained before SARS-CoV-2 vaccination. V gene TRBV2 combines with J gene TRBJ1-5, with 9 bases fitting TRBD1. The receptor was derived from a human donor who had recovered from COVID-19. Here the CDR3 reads CASSEFGTGSNQPQHF. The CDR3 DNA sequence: TGTGCCAGCAGTGAATTTGGGACAGGGAGCAATCAGCCCCAGCATTTT.